The text below deals with one T cell receptor beta chain. Its antigen is not identified. The data were obtained in a study of monozygotic twins with inflammatory bowel disease. The study's findings and limits: Repertoire similarity matched across concordant and discordant twins, perhaps owing to limited power. Telling different T cell subtypes apart from each other was not possible.

The CDR3 is made up of 14 amino acids. For each CDR3 protein, TCRdb gives one entry from its re-call of the 5' RACE reads, without DNA. This table lists around 190,000 distinct CDR3 sequences. From whole blood, total RNA was isolated without any sorting of T cells. The clonotype originates from a human donor with ulcerative colitis or Crohn's disease, or a healthy co-twin of an affected twin (not recorded which). The rearrangement joins TRBV12-3 or TRBV12-4 to TRBJ1-5. The sequenced sample was blood. CDR3 amino acids: CASSSGDSNQPQHF.